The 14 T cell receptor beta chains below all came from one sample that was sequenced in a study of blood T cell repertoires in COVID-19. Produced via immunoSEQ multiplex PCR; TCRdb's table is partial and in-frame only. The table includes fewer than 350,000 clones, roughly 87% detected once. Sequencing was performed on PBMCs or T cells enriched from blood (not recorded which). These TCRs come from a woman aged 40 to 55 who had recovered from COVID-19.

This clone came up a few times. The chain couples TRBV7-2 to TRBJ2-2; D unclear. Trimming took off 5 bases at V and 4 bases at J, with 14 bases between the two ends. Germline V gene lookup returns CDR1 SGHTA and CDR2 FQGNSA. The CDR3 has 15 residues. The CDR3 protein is CASSPRVTSTGELFF. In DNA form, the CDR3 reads TGTGCCAGCAGCCCTCGGGTGACCTCCACCGGGGAGCTGTTTTTT. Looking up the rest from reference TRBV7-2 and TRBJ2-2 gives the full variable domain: GAGVSQSPSNKVTEKGKDVELRCDPISGHTALYWYRQSLGQGLEFLIYFQGNSAPDKSGLPSDRFSAERTGGSVSTLTIQRTQQEDSAVYLCASSPRVTSTGELFFGEGSRLTVL.

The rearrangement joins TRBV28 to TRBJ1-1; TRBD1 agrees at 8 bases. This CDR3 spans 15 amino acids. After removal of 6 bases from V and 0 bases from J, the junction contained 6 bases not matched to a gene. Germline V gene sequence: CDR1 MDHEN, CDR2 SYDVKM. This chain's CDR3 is CASSPTGVVNTEAFF. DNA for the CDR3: TGTGCCAGCAGCCCGACAGGGGTGGTGAACACTGAAGCTTTCTTT.

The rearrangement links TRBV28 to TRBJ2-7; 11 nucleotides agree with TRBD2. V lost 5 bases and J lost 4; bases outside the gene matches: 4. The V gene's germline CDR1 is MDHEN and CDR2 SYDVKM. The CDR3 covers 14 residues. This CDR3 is CASSRLAGLYEQYF. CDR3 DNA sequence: TGTGCCAGCAGTAGACTAGCGGGGTTGTACGAGCAGTACTTC.

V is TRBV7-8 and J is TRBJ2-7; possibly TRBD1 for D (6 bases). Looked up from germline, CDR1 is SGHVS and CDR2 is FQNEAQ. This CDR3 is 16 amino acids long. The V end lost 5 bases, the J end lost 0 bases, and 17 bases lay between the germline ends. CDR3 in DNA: TGTGCCAGCAGCATAGAAACAGGGCTTATCTCCTACGAGCAGTACTTC. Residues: CASSIETGLISYEQYF.

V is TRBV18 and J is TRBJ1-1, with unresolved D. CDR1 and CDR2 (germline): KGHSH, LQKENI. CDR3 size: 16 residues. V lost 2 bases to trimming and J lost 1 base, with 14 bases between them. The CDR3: CASSPWGGSGNTEAFF. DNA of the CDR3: TGTGCCAGCTCACCATGGGGAGGGTCAGGGAACACTGAAGCTTTCTTT.

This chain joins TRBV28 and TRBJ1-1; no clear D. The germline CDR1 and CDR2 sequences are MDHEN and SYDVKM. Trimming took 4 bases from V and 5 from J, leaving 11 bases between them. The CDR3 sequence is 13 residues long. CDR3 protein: CASSSIARTEAFF. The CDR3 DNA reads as TGTGCCAGCAGTTCCATTGCTCGGACTGAAGCTTTCTTT.

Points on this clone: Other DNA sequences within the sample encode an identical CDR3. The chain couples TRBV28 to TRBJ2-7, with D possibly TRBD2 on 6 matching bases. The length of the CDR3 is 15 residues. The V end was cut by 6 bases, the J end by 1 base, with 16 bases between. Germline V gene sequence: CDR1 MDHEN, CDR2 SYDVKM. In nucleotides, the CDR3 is TGTGCCAGCAGCCTGCCCGGGACTCTTTCCTACGAGCAGTACTTC. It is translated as CASSLPGTLSYEQYF.

DNA for the CDR3: TGTGCCAGCAGTAGGACAGGGCCAGACATTCAGTACTTC. Translation: CASSRTGPDIQYF. The V and J genes are TRBV28 and TRBJ2-4; 8 bases are a match to TRBD1. Germline-derived CDR1 and CDR2 are MDHEN and SYDVKM. V was pared by 5 bases and J by 8 bases, with 5 bases of the junction left unmatched. CDR3 size: 13 residues.

The CDR3 DNA is TGTGCCAGCAGCTTAGGGGCCGGGACAGAGAACACTGAAGCTTTCTTT. Translation gives CASSLGAGTENTEAFF. The chain is built from TRBV7-9 and TRBJ1-1, with 7 positions matching TRBD1. CDR3 size: 16 residues. The germline CDR1 and CDR2 sequences are SEHNR and FQNEAQ (reference sequence). Trimming at V came to 1 base and at J to 1 base, leaving 6 bases not matched to a gene.

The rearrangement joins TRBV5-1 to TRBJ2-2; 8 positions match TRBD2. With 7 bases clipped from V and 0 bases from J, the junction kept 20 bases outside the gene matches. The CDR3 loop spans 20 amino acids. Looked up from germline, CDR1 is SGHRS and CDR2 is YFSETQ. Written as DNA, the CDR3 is TGCGCCAGCCAGCATCTTAAGGGGCAAGGACTAGCTGCGAACACCGGGGAGCTGTTTTTT. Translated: CASQHLKGQGLAANTGELFF. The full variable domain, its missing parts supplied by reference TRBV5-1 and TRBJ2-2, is KAGVTQTPRYLIKTRGQQVTLSCSPISGHRSVSWYQQTPGQGLQFLFEYFSETQRNKGNFPGRFSGRQFSNSRSEMNVSTLELGDSALYLCASQHLKGQGLAANTGELFFGEGSRLTVL.

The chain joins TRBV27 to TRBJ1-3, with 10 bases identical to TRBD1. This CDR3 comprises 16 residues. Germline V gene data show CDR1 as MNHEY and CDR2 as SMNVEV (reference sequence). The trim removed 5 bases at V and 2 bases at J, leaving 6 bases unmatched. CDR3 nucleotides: TGTGCCAGCAGTAAAGACAGGGGGCAAACTGGAAACACCATATATTTT. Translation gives CASSKDRGQTGNTIYF.

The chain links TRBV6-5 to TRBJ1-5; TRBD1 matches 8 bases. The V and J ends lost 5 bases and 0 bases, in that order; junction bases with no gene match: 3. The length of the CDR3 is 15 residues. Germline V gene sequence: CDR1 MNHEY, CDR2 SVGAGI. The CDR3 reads CASSRDRYSNQPQHF. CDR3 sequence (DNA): TGTGCCAGCAGTCGGGACAGGTATAGCAATCAGCCCCAGCATTTT.

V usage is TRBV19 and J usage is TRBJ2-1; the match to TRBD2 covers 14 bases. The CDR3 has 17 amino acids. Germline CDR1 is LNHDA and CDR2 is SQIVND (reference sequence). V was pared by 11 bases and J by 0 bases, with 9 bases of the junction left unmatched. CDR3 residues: CAGWGLAGESSYNEQFF. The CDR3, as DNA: TGTGCCGGATGGGGACTAGCGGGAGAAAGCTCCTACAATGAGCAGTTCTTC.

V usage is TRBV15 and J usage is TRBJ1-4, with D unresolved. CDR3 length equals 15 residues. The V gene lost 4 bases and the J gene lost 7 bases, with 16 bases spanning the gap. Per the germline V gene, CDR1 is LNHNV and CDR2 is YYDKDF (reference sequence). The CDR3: CATSTRQGASEKLFF. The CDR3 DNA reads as TGTGCCACCAGCACAAGACAAGGCGCAAGTGAAAAACTGTTTTTT.